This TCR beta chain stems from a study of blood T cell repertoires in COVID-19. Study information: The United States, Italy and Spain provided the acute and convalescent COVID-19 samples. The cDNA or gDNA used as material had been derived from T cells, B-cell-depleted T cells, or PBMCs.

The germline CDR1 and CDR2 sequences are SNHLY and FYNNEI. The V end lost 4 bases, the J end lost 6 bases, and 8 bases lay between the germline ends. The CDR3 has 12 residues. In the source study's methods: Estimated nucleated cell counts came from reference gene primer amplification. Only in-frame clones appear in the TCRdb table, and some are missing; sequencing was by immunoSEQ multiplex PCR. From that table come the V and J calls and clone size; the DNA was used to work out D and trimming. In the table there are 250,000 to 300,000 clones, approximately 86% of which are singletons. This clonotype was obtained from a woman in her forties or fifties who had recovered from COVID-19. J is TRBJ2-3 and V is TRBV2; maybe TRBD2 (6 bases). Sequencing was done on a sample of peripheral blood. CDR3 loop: CASSAGTDTQYF. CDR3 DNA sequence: TGTGCCAGCAGTGCCGGGACTGATACGCAGTATTTT.